The T cell receptor (beta chain) described here comes from a study of blood T cells in healthy people across ages. The donors, healthy Caucasians from Russia, were aged about 6 to 90. For the second PCR, which ran for about 6 to 11 cycles, a sample-barcoded 5' primer and a J-beta primer mix were used. TCRdb processed the 5' RACE reads anew with MiXCR; each CDR3 protein has one entry. Among about 1.8 million distinct CDR3 sequences listed, around half were seen once. In germline, CDR1 is SGHDT, CDR2 YYEEEE. Trimming stripped 3 bases from V and 3 bases from J, with 16 bases between. The CDR3 extends over 15 amino acids.

The J gene is TRBJ2-7, the V gene TRBV5-6; TRBD2 is a possible D gene (6 bases). Sequenced sample: blood. The receptor was derived from a woman aged 35 to 49 in good health. The CDR3, as DNA: TGTGCCAGCAGCTGGGCGGGCGGGATAATCTACGAGCAGTACTTC. Its translation is CASSWAGGIIYEQYF.